This TCR beta chain was identified during a study of cytomegalovirus exposure and HLA in healthy donors (dated by TCRdb to about 2017). Looking at the study overall: In an earlier analysis of 587 of the donors, 250 to 350 Gb of sequence data and 90 million to 130 million unique TCR beta sequences from roughly 180 million T cells were reported. Donor age, sex, ethnicity and CMV serostatus were compiled alongside the repertoire data. The study used immunosequencing to profile the T cell repertoires of several hundred subjects and linked those repertoires to cytomegalovirus serostatus. Roughly five DR-DQ haplotypes were handled as single units for association and clustering, since linkage in the cohort was strong. HLA typing included class I and class II loci at four-digit resolution. To predict cytomegalovirus infection status, the study combined high-throughput TCR immunosequencing, statistical association of individual TCRs with disease status, and machine learning. An earlier analysis of around 580 of the donors used high-throughput TCR beta sequencing to judge whether each TCR beta V gene segment behaved as functional or pseudogenic. The study aimed to test whether signatures of past pathogen exposure could be identified by cataloging public T cell receptors. Approximately 310 gigabases of sequencing data and some 85 million unique TCR sequences were included in an early release covering several hundred HLA-typed donors. Of the 300 to 400 genotyped donors, 65% to 90% fell in the genetic ancestry cluster associated with self-reported Caucasian donors. Rather than using new phenotypic data, the later analysis identified candidate immune exposures from TCR beta sequences and from how often those sequences occurred across donors. Every repertoire in the discovery cohort had been generated on one and the same sequencing platform. Across approximately 400 genotyped donors of the cohort, an average of approximately 220,000 unique TCR beta nucleotide sequences per donor were sequenced, and roughly 17% of those sequences were non-productive. A later genetic analysis took genome-wide SNP genotypes for about 55% of the roughly 670 donors and used that subset as a discovery cohort. Typing coverage varied by locus: roughly 629-630 donors for A, B, C, DRB1 and DQB1; 500 to 550 for DQA1; 606 for DPA1; approximately 450 for DPB1. In a later analysis, previously published TCR beta repertoires from roughly 710 donors were re-analyzed and high-resolution HLA genotyping was added so that TCR occurrence patterns could be studied. A separate validation cohort of roughly 120 different subjects was used in addition to the 666-subject first cohort.

In total, 600 or so healthy bone marrow donors made up the cohort. At the time of sampling, every cohort member was nominally healthy, though immune exposures that went unrecorded were likely present. The donor tested CMV seropositive, placing the donor among the approximately 290 seropositive members of the cohort. A peripheral blood sample was provided by each donor, and peripheral blood mononuclear cells were used for TCR beta sequencing. Genomic DNA extraction from the blood cell samples was performed with the Qiagen DNeasy Blood Extraction Kit. Libraries were built with the immunoSEQ multiplex PCR assay. A mixture of 60 forward primers for TCR Vbeta segments and 13 reverse primers for TCR Jbeta segments was used in the multiplex PCR. The CDR3 region of rearranged TCR beta genes was amplified from genomic DNA by a multiplex PCR assay. Amplified TCR beta libraries were sequenced as 87-base-pair reads on the Illumina HiSeq System. The authors processed their data as follows. A later analysis tallied about 77 million unique TCR beta chains across the 666 repertoires, and around 10 million of those chains were shared by two or more donors. To remove PCR and sequencing errors, raw reads were error-corrected and collapsed into unique sequences using a nearest-neighbor algorithm that merged closely related sequences. To assign V, D and J gene segments, CDR3 sequences were aligned to IMGT reference sequences. For a sequence to be retained, a match of at least six nucleotides to both a V gene segment and a J gene segment was required. A rearrangement counted as productive if the CDR3 had no stop codons and remained in frame with V and J, and every other rearrangement counted as non-productive. Following IMGT convention, CDR3 was defined as the stretch from the second conserved V-encoded cysteine to the conserved J-encoded phenylalanine. Sequences without an unambiguous match to a single V gene segment were excluded from the earlier analysis of about 640 of the donors. In an earlier analysis of about 590 of the donors, a V segment was called functional when productive rearrangements were above 56.7%, and segregating when the standard deviation between donors exceeded 5%. A statistical classification framework was developed to diagnose cytomegalovirus status using the catalog of TCR beta chain sequences. In a later analysis, V and J genes were assigned by comparing TCR nucleotide sequences against IMGT/GENE-DB human TR gene sequences. The TCRdist pipeline was used in a later analysis to assign CDR3 sequences and most-parsimonious VDJ recombination scenarios. A later analysis defined each TCR beta chain by its CDR3 amino acid sequence plus V-gene family, and excluded reads lacking a unique V-gene family. In a later analysis, nearly 600 highly shared, low-generation-probability nucleotide sequences were removed to address suspected cross-contamination and a sequencing artifact. For each public chain, a later analysis derived a clonal expansion index from normalized ranks of inferred template counts within each repertoire. A later analysis computed generation probabilities with a VDJ recombination model fitted to out-of-frame rearrangements, and checked the results against IGoR. A later analysis scored TCR-TCR, TCR-HLA and TCR-CMV co-occurrence with hypergeometric tests, applying a repertoire-size bias correction to TCR pairs. False discovery rates were estimated in a later analysis by permuting HLA or CMV assignments 20 times. In a later analysis, co-occurring TCRs were grouped with DBSCAN, and TCRdist sequence similarity was added when clustering was performed within HLA-allele-positive subsets. Co-occurrence clustering excluded repertoires with fewer than 30,000 or more than 120,000 public chains, plus five with anomalous nucleotide sharing. Drawn from immuneACCESS, this table holds only the in-frame rearrangements with V and J called that TCRdb kept. Clones are partly lost; checked studies trace under half to an unresolved V gene and leave the rest unexplained. From that table come the V and J calls and clone size; the DNA was used to work out D and trimming. The sample has under 130,000 clones on record, 70% to 80% of them singletons. Jointly, the top ten make up 2.6% of the sample.

Note on this clone: Its binding antigen is unknown. Base qualities were left out, and no much larger clone turns up one base away.

General study outcomes and caveats: Across donors, most TCR sequences were observed very rarely, whereas some public TCRs were present in many individuals. Because counts were too low, roughly 18 rarely observed V segments, including chromosome 9 orphons, were left out of the earlier analysis of 587 of the donors. In a later analysis, HLA-associated TCR beta chains showed more clonal expansion and lower generation probabilities than non-associated chains that were equally common. A later genetic analysis associated a missense DCLRE1C variant with V-gene and J-gene trimming of TCR beta chains, and an independent cohort replicated the association. The classifier was reported to diagnose cytomegalovirus status with high specificity and sensitivity in both the original cohort and the validation cohort. Most CMV-associated TCR beta chains appeared to be HLA-restricted in a later analysis, and the HLA associations seemed to be driven largely by CMV exposure. Correlated functional status among segregating V segments might be attributable to linkage disequilibrium, but an unknown experimental factor could not be ruled out. In a later analysis, TCR association rates were found to vary across HLA loci, with the most associated TCRs seen for DRB1 alleles and the fewest for HLA-C alleles. A later genetic analysis reported fewer N-insertions in productive TCRs among donors in an Asian-associated ancestry cluster than the roughly 620-donor mean. A further reported finding was that TCR beta sequences accurately predicted the HLA-A and HLA-B alleles for most subjects in the first cohort. Only TCR beta chains were sequenced in this cohort, and the absence of alpha or paired-chain data limited detectable features. HLA typing was unavailable for some donors at each locus, so association tests used only the typed subset. An earlier analysis of roughly 570 of the donors showed that most TCR beta V segments appeared in productive rearrangements either about 90% or about 30% of the time, which broadly matched IMGT annotations. Sequencing depth was assumed to be roughly uniform across donors in the presence/absence analyses, though that assumption may not hold. Strong co-occurrence of HLA alleles, especially DR and DQ, made assigning TCR associations to individual alleles difficult. A later analysis reported that several top co-occurrence clusters appeared linked to parvovirus B19, influenza, CMV and Epstein-Barr virus. For the cohort, immune exposure information was limited to CMV serostatus. A later analysis associated about 16,000 TCR beta sequences with specific HLA alleles at a false discovery rate of 0.05. The study gave a list of roughly 150 TCR beta chains associated with cytomegalovirus. It was suggested by the authors that the approach could potentially be generalized to other disease states and immunological phenotypes. A few of the identified cytomegalovirus-associated TCR beta chains were confirmed in vitro to be specific for cytomegalovirus antigens. A cluster of highly shared sequence variants was judged likely to represent a technical artifact of the sequencing pipeline.

The material sequenced was PBMCs. The receptor was derived from a middle-aged man in good health and CMV-seropositive.

The CDR3 protein sequence reads: CASSLSPGQGRGDTNIQYF. The nucleotides read TGTGCCAGCAGTTTATCGCCCGGACAGGGGAGGGGGGATACAAACATTCAGTACTTC. The chain joins TRBV27 to TRBJ2-4; 9 bases in between match TRBD1. Trimming takes 0 bases off V and 6 bases off J; junction bases not matched to a gene: 15. The CDR3 covers 19 residues, taking in both the cysteine and the phenylalanine. The sequence is cut down to CDR3 DNA, 57 bases in frame from base 1. CDR1 and CDR2, looked up from the germline V gene (reference sequence), are MNHEY and SMNVEV.